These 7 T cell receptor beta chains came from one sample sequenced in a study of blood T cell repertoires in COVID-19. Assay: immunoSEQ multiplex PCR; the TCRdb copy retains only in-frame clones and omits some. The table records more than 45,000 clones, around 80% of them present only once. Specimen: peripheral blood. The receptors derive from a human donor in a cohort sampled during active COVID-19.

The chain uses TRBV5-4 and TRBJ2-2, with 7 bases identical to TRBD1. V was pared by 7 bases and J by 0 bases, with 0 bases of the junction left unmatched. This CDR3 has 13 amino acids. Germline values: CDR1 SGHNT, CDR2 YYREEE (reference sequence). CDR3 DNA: TGTGCCAGCGGACAGGCGAACACCGGGGAGCTGTTTTTT. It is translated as CASGQANTGELFF.

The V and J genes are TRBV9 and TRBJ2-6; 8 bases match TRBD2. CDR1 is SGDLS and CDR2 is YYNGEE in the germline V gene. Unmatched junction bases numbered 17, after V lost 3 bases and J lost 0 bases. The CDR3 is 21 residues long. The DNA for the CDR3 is TGTGCCAGCAGCGCCACGAGTTCCGGGGGGGGCACTAGCTCTGGGGCCAACGTCCTGACTTTC. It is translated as CASSATSSGGGTSSGANVLTF.

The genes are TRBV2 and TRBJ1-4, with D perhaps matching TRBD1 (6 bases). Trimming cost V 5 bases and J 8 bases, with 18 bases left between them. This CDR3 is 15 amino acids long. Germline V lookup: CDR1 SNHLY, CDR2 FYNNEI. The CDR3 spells CASSRGSGFLEKLFF. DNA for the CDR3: TGTGCCAGCAGTAGGGGGAGTGGTTTTTTGGAAAAACTGTTTTTT.

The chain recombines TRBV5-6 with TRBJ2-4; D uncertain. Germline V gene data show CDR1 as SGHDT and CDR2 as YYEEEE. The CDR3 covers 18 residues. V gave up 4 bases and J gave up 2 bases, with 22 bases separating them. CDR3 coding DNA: TGTGCCAGCAGCCCCTGGCCTCCTGAGGTCCCCTCCAAAAACATTCAGTACTTC. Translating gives CASSPWPPEVPSKNIQYF.

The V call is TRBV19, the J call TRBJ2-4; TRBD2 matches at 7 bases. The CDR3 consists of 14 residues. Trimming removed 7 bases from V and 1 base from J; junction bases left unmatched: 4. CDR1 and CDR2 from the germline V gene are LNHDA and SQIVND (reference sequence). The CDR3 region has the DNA TGTGCCAGTACCTTGGGGGGGGCCAAAAACATTCAGTACTTC. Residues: CASTLGGAKNIQYF. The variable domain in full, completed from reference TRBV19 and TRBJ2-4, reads DGGITQSPKYLFRKEGQNVTLSCEQNLNHDAMYWYRQDPGQGLRLIYYSQIVNDFQKGDIAEGYSVSREKKESFPLTVTSAQKNPTAFYLCASTLGGAKNIQYFGAGTRLSVL.

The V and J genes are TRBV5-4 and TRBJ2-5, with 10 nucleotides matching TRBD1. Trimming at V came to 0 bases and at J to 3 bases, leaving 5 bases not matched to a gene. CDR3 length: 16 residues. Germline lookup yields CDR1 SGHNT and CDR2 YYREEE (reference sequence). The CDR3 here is CASSLGGQGGKETQYF. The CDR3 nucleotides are TGTGCCAGCAGCTTGGGCGGACAGGGGGGGAAAGAGACCCAGTACTTC.

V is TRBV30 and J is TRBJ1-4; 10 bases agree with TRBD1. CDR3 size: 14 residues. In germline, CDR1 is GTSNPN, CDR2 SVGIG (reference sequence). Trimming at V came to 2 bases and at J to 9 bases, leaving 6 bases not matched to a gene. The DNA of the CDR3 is TGTGCCTGGAGTCCAGGGACAGGGGAACAAAAACTGTTTTTT. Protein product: CAWSPGTGEQKLFF.